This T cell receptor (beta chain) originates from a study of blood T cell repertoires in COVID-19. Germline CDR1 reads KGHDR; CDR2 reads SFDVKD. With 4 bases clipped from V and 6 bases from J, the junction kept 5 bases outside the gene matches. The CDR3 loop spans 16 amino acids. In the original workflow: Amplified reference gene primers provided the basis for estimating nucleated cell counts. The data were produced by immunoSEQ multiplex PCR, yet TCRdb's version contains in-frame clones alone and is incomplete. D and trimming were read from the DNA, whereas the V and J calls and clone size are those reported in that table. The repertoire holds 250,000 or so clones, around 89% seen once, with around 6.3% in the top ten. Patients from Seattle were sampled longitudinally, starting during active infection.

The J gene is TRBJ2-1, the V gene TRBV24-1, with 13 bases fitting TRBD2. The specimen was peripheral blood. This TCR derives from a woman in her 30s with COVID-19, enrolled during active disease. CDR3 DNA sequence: TGTGCCACCAGTGACAGGGGACTAGCGGGGAGCAATGAGCAGTTCTTC. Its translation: CATSDRGLAGSNEQFF.